Below, 11 T cell receptor beta chains from the same sample are listed, as sequenced in a study of shared clonotypes between healthy human individuals (TCRdb year 2020). The library came from the immunoSEQ multiplex PCR assay. TCRdb obtained this table from immuneACCESS and retained in-frame rearrangements with V and J assigned. These tables miss some clones; where compared with another copy, unresolved V genes account for less than half of the shortfall, and the remainder is unexplained. The sample table records 500,000 to 650,000 clones; around three quarters of these occur just once. The ten largest account for approximately 12% of the sample. The sample consisted of PBMCs. These receptors all come from a woman aged 35 to 49 in good health. Some clones in this sample may be carry-over from other donors' samples.

This clone has a handful of counts. The chain links TRBV6-1 to TRBJ2-7; perhaps TRBD2 as D (5 bases). Trimming stripped 5 bases from V and 6 bases from J, with 14 bases between. The CDR3 runs 13 residues. CDR1 and CDR2 from the germline V gene are MNHNS and SASEGT. The CDR3 spells CASSNHRGTEQYF. CDR3 coding DNA: TGTGCCAGCAGTAATCATCGGGGTACCGAGCAGTACTTC.

The J gene is TRBJ2-7, the V gene TRBV6-6; possible D gene TRBD1, 6 bases. This CDR3 has 13 residues. Germline assignment: CDR1 MNHNY and CDR2 SVGAGI (reference sequence). Trimming left V 7 bases short and J 5 bases short, with 15 bases between. The CDR3 sequence: CASTQTGSHEQYF. CDR3 sequence (DNA): TGTGCCAGCACACAAACAGGGTCCCACGAGCAGTACTTC.

This clone appeared a few times. This likely stems from a read error, as it lies one base from a far larger clone. The same CDR3 also results from other DNA sequences found in this sample. V usage is TRBV30 and J usage is TRBJ1-3, with unresolved D. The CDR3 is made up of 13 amino acids. Germline V gene sequence: CDR1 GTSNPN, CDR2 SVGIG (reference sequence). Trimming took 6 bases from V and 1 from J, leaving 10 bases between them. CDR3 nucleotides: TGTGCCTGCCACCGTGGTTCTGGAAACACCATATATTTT. The encoded protein is CACHRGSGNTIYF.

V is TRBV6-5 and J is TRBJ2-1, with a tentative D call TRBD1 (6 bases). Germline CDR1 reads MNHEY; CDR2 reads SVGAGI. Trimming shortened V by 6 bases and J by 1 base, and 13 bases separated the two germline ends. CDR3 length: 15 amino acids. CDR3 residues: CASSPTQGSYNEQFF. DNA for the CDR3: TGTGCCAGCAGCCCGACACAGGGTTCCTACAATGAGCAGTTCTTC.

Points on this clone: The limits of the CDR3 on the DNA are not certain, so only TCRdb's listed CDR3 is given. The chain has TRBV28 and TRBJ1-6. With termini counted, the CDR3 has 15 amino acids. Germline V gene sequence: CDR1 MDHEN, CDR2 SYDVKM. The CDR3 loop reads CASSLDKAGNSPLHF.

The chain carries TRBV29-1 and TRBJ2-5; TRBD1 might be the D (5 bases). The CDR3 is 14 amino acids. The germline CDR1 and CDR2 sequences are SQVTM and ANQGSEA. Trimming cost V 5 bases and J 0 bases, with 13 bases left between them. In nucleotides, the CDR3 is TGCAGCGTTTCCCCCTCAGGGAACCAAGAGACCCAGTACTTC. Its translation: CSVSPSGNQETQYF.

CDR3 protein: CASSLVGEGSTDTQYF. As DNA, the CDR3 is TGCGCCAGCAGCTTGGTGGGTGAGGGGAGCACAGATACGCAGTATTTT. The chain links TRBV5-1 to TRBJ2-3; possibly TRBD1 or TRBD2 for D (5 bases each). Germline values: CDR1 SGHRS, CDR2 YFSETQ. V gave up 0 bases and J gave up 0 bases, with 11 bases separating them. The CDR3 totals 16 residues.

The J gene is TRBJ2-1, the V gene TRBV2; D call uncertain. Deletions cut 3 bases from V and 5 bases from J, with 14 bases between. The CDR3 is 15 amino acids. The germline V gene encodes CDR1 SNHLY and CDR2 FYNNEI. The chain's CDR3 is CASSDYLPRDNEQFF. CDR3 DNA: TGTGCCAGCAGTGATTACCTCCCAAGGGACAATGAGCAGTTCTTC.

V usage is TRBV5-1 and J usage is TRBJ2-7; tentatively, D is TRBD2 (5 bases). V was pared by 0 bases and J by 3 bases, with 7 bases between. Germline V CDR1 and CDR2: SGHRS, YFSETQ. This CDR3 has 13 residues. The CDR3 region is CASSLGTFYEQYF. DNA of the CDR3: TGCGCCAGCAGCTTGGGGACTTTCTACGAGCAGTACTTC.

This clone showed up just a few times. The CDR3 DNA reads as TGTGCCAGCAGGCCCGGGACAATTCCAACAAGCTCCTACGAGCAGTACTTC. It translates to CASRPGTIPTSSYEQYF. The V gene is TRBV5-6, the J gene TRBJ2-7; tentative D call: TRBD1 (6 bases). With 5 bases removed from V and 0 bases from J, the gap between germline ends came to 21 bases. Germline values: CDR1 SGHDT, CDR2 YYEEEE. The CDR3 is made up of 17 amino acids.

The chain carries TRBV30 and TRBJ2-5; no firm D call. Germline lookup yields CDR1 GTSNPN and CDR2 SVGIG (reference sequence). This CDR3 is built from 15 residues. With 0 bases removed from V and 2 bases from J, the gap between germline ends came to 13 bases. The CDR3 DNA reads as TGTGCCTGGAGTGTAGGTGTCAGCATACAAGAGACCCAGTACTTC. It codes for CAWSVGVSIQETQYF.